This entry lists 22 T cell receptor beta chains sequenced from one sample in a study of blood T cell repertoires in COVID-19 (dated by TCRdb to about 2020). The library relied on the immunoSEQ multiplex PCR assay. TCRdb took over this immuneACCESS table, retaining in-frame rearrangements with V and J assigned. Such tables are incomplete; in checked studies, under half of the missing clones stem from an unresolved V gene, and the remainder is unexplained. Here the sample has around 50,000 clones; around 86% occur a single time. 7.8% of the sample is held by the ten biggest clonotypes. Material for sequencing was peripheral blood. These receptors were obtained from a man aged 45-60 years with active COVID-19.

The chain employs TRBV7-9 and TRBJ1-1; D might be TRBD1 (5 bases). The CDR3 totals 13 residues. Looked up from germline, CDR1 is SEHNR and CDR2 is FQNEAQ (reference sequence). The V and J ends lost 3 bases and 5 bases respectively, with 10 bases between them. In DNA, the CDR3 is TGTGCCAGCAGCTTTGCGGGGGTTACTGAAGCTTTCTTT. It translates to CASSFAGVTEAFF.

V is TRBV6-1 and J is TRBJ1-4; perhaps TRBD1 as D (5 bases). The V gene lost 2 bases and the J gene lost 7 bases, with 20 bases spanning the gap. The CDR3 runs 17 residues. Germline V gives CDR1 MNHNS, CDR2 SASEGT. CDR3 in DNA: TGTGCCAGCAGTGAATGGGGGGTTAGCAGGGTACCTGAAAAACTGTTTTTT. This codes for CASSEWGVSRVPEKLFF.

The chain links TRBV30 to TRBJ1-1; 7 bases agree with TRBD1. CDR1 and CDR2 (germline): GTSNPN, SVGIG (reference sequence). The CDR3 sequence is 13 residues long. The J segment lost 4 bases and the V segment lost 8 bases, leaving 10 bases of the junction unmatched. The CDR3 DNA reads TGTGCCAGCGCTAGACAGGGCGGCACTGAAGCTTTCTTT. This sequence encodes CASARQGGTEAFF.

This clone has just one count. The CDR3 is CASSLYPLAGYNEQFF. CDR3 bases: TGTGCCAGCAGTTTATATCCCCTAGCGGGATACAATGAGCAGTTCTTC. The genes are TRBV27 and TRBJ2-1; TRBD2 matches at 9 bases. J lost 4 bases, V lost 1 base, and 5 bases had no gene match. CDR3 length: 16 residues. CDR1 is MNHEY, CDR2 SMNVEV, per germline (reference sequence).

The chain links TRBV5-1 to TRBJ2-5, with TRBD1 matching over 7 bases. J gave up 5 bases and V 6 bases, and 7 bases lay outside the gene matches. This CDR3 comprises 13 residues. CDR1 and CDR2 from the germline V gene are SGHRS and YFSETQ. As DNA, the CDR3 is TGCGCCAGCACCACAGGGGATGGGGAGACCCAGTACTTC. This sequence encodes CASTTGDGETQYF.

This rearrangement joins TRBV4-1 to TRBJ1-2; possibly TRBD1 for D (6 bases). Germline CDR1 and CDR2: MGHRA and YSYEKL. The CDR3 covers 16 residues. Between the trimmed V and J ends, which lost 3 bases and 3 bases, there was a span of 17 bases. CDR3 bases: TGCGCCAGCAGCCAGAACTACCGAAGGACAGACTATGGCTACACCTTC. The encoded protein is CASSQNYRRTDYGYTF.

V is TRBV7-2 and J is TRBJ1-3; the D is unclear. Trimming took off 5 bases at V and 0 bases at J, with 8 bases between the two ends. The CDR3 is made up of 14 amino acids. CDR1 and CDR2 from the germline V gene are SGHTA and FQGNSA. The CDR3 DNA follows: TGTGCCAGCAGCCCTCTAAGCTCTGGAAACACCATATATTTT. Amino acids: CASSPLSSGNTIYF.

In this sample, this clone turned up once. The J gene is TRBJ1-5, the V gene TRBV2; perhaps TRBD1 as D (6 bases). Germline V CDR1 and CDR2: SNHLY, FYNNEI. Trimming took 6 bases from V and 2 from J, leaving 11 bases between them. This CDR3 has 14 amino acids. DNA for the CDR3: TGTGCCAGCAGGGACAACAGGGGCAATCAGCCCCAGCATTTT. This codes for CASRDNRGNQPQHF.

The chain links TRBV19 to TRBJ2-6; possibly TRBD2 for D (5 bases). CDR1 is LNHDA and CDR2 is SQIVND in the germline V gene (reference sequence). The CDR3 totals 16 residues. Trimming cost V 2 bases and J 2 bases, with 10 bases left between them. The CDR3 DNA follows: TGTGCCAGTAGTATATGGGCTAGCACTGGGGCCAACGTCCTGACTTTC. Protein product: CASSIWASTGANVLTF.

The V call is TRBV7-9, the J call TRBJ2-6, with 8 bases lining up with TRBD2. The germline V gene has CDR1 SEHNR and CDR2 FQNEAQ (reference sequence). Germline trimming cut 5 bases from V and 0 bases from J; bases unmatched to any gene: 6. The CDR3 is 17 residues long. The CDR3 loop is CASSQGGTSSGANVLTF. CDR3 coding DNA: TGTGCCAGCAGCCAAGGGGGGACTAGCTCTGGGGCCAACGTCCTGACTTTC.

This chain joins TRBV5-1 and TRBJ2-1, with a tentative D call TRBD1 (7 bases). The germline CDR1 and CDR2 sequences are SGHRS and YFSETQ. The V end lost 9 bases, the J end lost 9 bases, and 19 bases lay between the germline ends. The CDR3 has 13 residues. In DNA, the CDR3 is TGCGCCACTACGGGGGACAGTGGGAGTGAGCAGTTCTTC. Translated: CATTGDSGSEQFF.

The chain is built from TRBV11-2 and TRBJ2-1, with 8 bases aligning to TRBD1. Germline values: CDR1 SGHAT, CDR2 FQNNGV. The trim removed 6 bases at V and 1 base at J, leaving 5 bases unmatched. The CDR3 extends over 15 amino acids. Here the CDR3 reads CASRDRDFSYNEQFF. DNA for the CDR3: TGTGCCAGCAGGGACAGGGATTTTTCCTACAATGAGCAGTTCTTC.

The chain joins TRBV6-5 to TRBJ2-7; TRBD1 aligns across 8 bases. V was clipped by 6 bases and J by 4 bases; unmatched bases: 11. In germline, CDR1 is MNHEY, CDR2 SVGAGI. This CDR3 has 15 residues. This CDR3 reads CASRDPGTGKYEQYF. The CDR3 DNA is TGTGCCAGCAGGGATCCCGGGACAGGCAAATACGAGCAGTACTTC.

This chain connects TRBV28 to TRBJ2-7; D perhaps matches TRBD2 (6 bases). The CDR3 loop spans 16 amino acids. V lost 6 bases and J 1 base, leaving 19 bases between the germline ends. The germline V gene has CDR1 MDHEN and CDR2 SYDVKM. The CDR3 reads CASSSASGTSSYEQYF. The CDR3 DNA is TGTGCCAGCAGCAGCGCTTCCGGGACTTCTTCCTACGAGCAGTACTTC. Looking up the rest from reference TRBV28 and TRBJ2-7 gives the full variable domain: DVKVTQSSRYLVKRTGEKVFLECVQDMDHENMFWYRQDPGLGLRLIYFSYDVKMKEKGDIPEGYSVSREKKERFSLILESASTNQTSMYLCASSSASGTSSYEQYFGPGTRLTVT.

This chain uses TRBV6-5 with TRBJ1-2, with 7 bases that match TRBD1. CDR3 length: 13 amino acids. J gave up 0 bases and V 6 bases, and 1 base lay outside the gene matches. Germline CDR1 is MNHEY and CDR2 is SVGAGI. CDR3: CASRGTANYGYTF. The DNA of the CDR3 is TGTGCCAGCAGGGGGACAGCTAACTATGGCTACACCTTC.

The CDR3 nucleotides are TGTGCCAGCAGCTTAACGGGACAAACACCCCTCCACTTT. This sequence encodes CASSLTGQTPLHF. The chain recombines TRBV7-2 with TRBJ1-6; D possibly corresponds to TRBD1 (6 bases). Trimming pared 2 bases from V and 11 bases from J, leaving 10 bases between. The length of the CDR3 is 13 residues. Germline lookup yields CDR1 SGHTA and CDR2 FQGNSA.

CDR3 DNA sequence: TGTGCCAGTAGTCAGGGACTAGCGGGAGGGCCGGAGACCCAGTACTTC. Its translation is CASSQGLAGGPETQYF. The chain recombines TRBV19 with TRBJ2-5, with 16 bases identical to TRBD2. CDR1 is LNHDA, CDR2 SQIVND, per germline (reference sequence). J lost 5 bases, V lost 5 bases, and 5 bases had no gene match. The CDR3 loop spans 16 amino acids.

CDR3 protein: CASRTSDTDTQYF. DNA of the CDR3: TGCGCCAGCAGAACTAGCGACACAGATACGCAGTATTTT. The V call is TRBV5-1, the J call TRBJ2-3; 7 bases map to TRBD2. The germline V gene encodes CDR1 SGHRS and CDR2 YFSETQ. The CDR3 covers 13 residues. V was pared by 5 bases and J by 2 bases, with 2 bases of the junction left unmatched.

The CDR3 sequence is CASSEYGQGSYNEQFF. The CDR3 DNA reads as TGTGCCAGCAGTGAATACGGACAGGGCTCCTACAATGAGCAGTTCTTC. The chain is built from TRBV25-1 and TRBJ2-1; 8 bases align to TRBD1. V gave up 0 bases and J gave up 0 bases; unmatched junction bases: 1. The germline gives CDR1 MGHDK, CDR2 SYGVNS. This CDR3 contains 16 residues.

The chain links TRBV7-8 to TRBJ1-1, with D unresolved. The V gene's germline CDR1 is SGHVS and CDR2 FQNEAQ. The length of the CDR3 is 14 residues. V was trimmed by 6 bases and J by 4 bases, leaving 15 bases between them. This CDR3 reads CASREREGATEAFF. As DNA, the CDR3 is TGTGCCAGCAGGGAGAGGGAGGGAGCCACTGAAGCTTTCTTT.

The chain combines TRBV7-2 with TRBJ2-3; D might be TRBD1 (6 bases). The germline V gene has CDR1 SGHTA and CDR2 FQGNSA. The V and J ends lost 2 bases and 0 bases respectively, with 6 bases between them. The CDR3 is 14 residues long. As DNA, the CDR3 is TGTGCCAGCAGCTTACAGGGGAGCACAGATACGCAGTATTTT. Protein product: CASSLQGSTDTQYF.

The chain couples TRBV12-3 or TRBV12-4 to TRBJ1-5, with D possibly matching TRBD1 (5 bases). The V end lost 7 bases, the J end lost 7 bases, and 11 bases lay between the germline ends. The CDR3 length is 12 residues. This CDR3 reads CASNPQGQPQHF. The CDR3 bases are TGTGCCAGCAACCCCCAGGGACAGCCCCAGCATTTT.